Shown below are 29 T cell receptor beta chains from a single sample sequenced in a study of shared clonotypes between healthy human individuals. The data were produced by immunoSEQ multiplex PCR, yet TCRdb's version contains in-frame clones alone and is incomplete. The table lists fewer than 1.4 million clones, more than 75% of them singletons. Sequenced material: memory CD4+ T cells from PBMCs. Stated subset: CD45RA-negative fraction. The receptors were gathered from a man between 18 and 29 years old in good health. Some clones in this sample may be carry-over from other donors' samples.

Here the CDR3 DNA reads TGTGCCAGCAGCTTTTCTCGAGATACGCAGTATTTT. Translation gives CASSFSRDTQYF. The chain recombines TRBV7-9 with TRBJ2-3; no definite D call. CDR1 is SEHNR, CDR2 FQNEAQ, per germline (reference sequence). The V gene lost 3 bases and the J gene lost 5 bases, with 6 bases spanning the gap. This CDR3 contains 12 residues. Full variable domain (outside the CDR3, taken from reference TRBV7-9 and TRBJ2-3): DTGVSQNPRHKITKRGQNVTFRCDPISEHNRLYWYRQTLGQGPEFLTYFQNEAQLEKSRLLSDRFSAERPKGSFSTLEIQRTEQGDSAMYLCASSFSRDTQYFGPGTRLTVL.

This chain connects TRBV7-9 to TRBJ2-7, with TRBD1 matching 11 bases. With V trimmed by 3 bases and J by 6 bases, 4 bases remained unmatched. The CDR3 runs 14 residues. Germline V CDR1 and CDR2: SEHNR, FQNEAQ (reference sequence). CDR3 sequence (DNA): TGTGCCAGCAGCTTTGGACAGGGGGCGCGCGAGCAGTACTTC. It codes for CASSFGQGAREQYF.

V is TRBV5-1 and J is TRBJ2-2; tentatively, D is TRBD2 (6 bases). Germline CDR1 and CDR2: SGHRS and YFSETQ. The CDR3 spans 14 residues. Trimming shortened V by 6 bases and J by 2 bases, and 11 bases separated the two germline ends. The CDR3 nucleotides are TGCGCCAGCATGCCGGGAGCAAACACCGGGGAGCTGTTTTTT. Amino acid sequence: CASMPGANTGELFF.

This clone was recorded at least ten times. The V call is TRBV6-5, the J call TRBJ1-5; TRBD1 matches 9 bases. Germline V gene lookup returns CDR1 MNHEY and CDR2 SVGAGI. V shed 6 bases, J shed 7 bases, and the junction held 4 bases outside the gene matches. This CDR3 contains 13 residues. The CDR3 protein is CASSTGGRQPQHF. The CDR3, as DNA: TGTGCCAGCAGCACAGGGGGCCGCCAGCCCCAGCATTTT.

The J gene is TRBJ2-5, the V gene TRBV15, with 16 bases lining up with TRBD2. Germline V CDR1 and CDR2: LNHNV, YYDKDF (reference sequence). The CDR3 is 17 residues long. J was trimmed by 2 bases and V by 2 bases; bases with no gene match: 2. This chain's CDR3 is CATSRSGLAGGQETQYF. CDR3 nucleotide sequence: TGTGCCACCAGCAGATCGGGACTAGCGGGAGGGCAAGAGACCCAGTACTTC.

As DNA, the CDR3 is TGTGCCAGCAGTCTTCCAGCGGGAGGCGGCGATACGCAGTATTTT. It yields the protein CASSLPAGGGDTQYF. V gene TRBV28 combines with J gene TRBJ2-3, with 9 bases fitting TRBD2. CDR1 MDHEN and CDR2 SYDVKM come from the germline V gene. The CDR3 totals 15 residues. J was trimmed by 6 bases and V by 5 bases; bases with no gene match: 9.

This rearrangement joins TRBV7-2 to TRBJ2-3; D perhaps matches TRBD1 (5 bases). This CDR3 comprises 16 residues. V was cut by 5 bases and J by 2 bases, with 17 bases left in between. The germline V gene encodes CDR1 SGHTA and CDR2 FQGNSA. The DNA for the CDR3 is TGTGCCAGCAGCCCCCCTTCGTGGGGCAACACAGATACGCAGTATTTT. As protein: CASSPPSWGNTDTQYF.

This clone appeared a few times. The rearrangement joins TRBV5-6 to TRBJ2-5, with D uncertain. Germline V gene sequence: CDR1 SGHDT, CDR2 YYEEEE. The V and J ends lost 5 bases and 4 bases respectively, with 9 bases between them. This CDR3 contains 12 residues. The CDR3: CASRFGAETQYF. The CDR3 DNA is TGTGCCAGCAGATTTGGTGCAGAGACCCAGTACTTC.

The V call is TRBV5-1, the J call TRBJ1-1; D is unresolved. Deletions cut 4 bases from V and 1 base from J, with 8 bases between. Germline assignment: CDR1 SGHRS and CDR2 YFSETQ. This CDR3 is built from 13 residues. The CDR3 here is CASSTAPNTEAFF. Written as DNA, the CDR3 is TGCGCCAGCAGCACCGCCCCGAACACTGAAGCTTTCTTT.

The V gene is TRBV5-4, the J gene TRBJ2-7; D gene ambiguous. V was cut by 4 bases and J by 5 bases, with 13 bases left in between. The CDR3 contains 13 residues. The V gene's germline CDR1 is SGHNT and CDR2 YYREEE (reference sequence). CDR3 sequence: CASSQFSVDEQYF. DNA of the CDR3: TGTGCCAGCAGCCAATTCTCCGTCGACGAGCAGTACTTC.

V and J are TRBV5-1 and TRBJ2-7; the match to TRBD1 covers 8 bases. Germline loops: CDR1 SGHRS, CDR2 YFSETQ. J lost 5 bases, V lost 4 bases, and 5 bases had no gene match. The CDR3 is 13 amino acids. As DNA, the CDR3 is TGCGCCAGCAGCCTAAACAGGGGGGACGAGCAGTACTTC. Protein product: CASSLNRGDEQYF.

The rearrangement joins TRBV15 to TRBJ2-3, with 7 bases fitting TRBD2. The germline V gene has CDR1 LNHNV and CDR2 YYDKDF (reference sequence). V dropped 0 bases and J dropped 2; count of bases not matched to a gene: 5. This CDR3 has 16 residues. CDR3 bases: TGTGCCACCAGCAGAGATTGGGGACTACTCACAGATACGCAGTATTTT. Translation: CATSRDWGLLTDTQYF.

The rearrangement uses TRBV12-5 and TRBJ2-4, with TRBD1 matching 7 bases. The CDR3 has 12 residues. Germline values: CDR1 LGHNT, CDR2 FRNRAP. Unmatched junction bases numbered 4, after V lost 7 bases and J lost 7 bases. The CDR3 sequence is CASAGTENIQYF. CDR3 coding DNA: TGTGCTAGTGCCGGGACAGAGAACATTCAGTACTTC.

CDR3 nucleotides: TGCGCCAGCAGTGAGTCGTTGGGAGGGGAAGCTTTCTTT. Protein: CASSESLGGEAFF. The chain has TRBV10-1 and TRBJ1-1; D is unclear. Germline loops: CDR1 WNHNN, CDR2 SYGVQD (reference sequence). V was shortened by 0 bases and J by 8 bases, with 10 bases between the two germline ends. This CDR3 has 13 residues.

A word on this clone: Different DNA sequences within this sample yield the same CDR3. The chain recombines TRBV20-1 with TRBJ1-2; D is uncertain. The CDR3 sequence is 10 residues long. The V end was cut by 5 bases, the J end by 2 bases, with 3 bases between. CDR1 and CDR2 from the germline V gene are DFQATT and SNEGSKA (reference sequence). As DNA, the CDR3 is TGCAGTGCTTCAAACTATGGCTACACCTTC. It translates to CSASNYGYTF.

This chain joins TRBV15 and TRBJ1-2; 10 nucleotides agree with TRBD1. The J segment lost 7 bases and the V segment lost 3 bases, leaving 8 bases of the junction unmatched. The germline CDR1 and CDR2 sequences are LNHNV and YYDKDF (reference sequence). There are 15 residues in the CDR3. DNA of the CDR3: TGTGCCACCAGCAGTACTAGGACAGGGGGTGGTGGCTACACCTTC. Its protein product is CATSSTRTGGGGYTF.

The V gene is TRBV5-1, the J gene TRBJ1-2; tentative D call: TRBD1 (5 bases). Germline assignment: CDR1 SGHRS and CDR2 YFSETQ. The CDR3 is 13 residues long. V was clipped by 4 bases and J by 9 bases, with 16 bases between them. The CDR3 loop is CASSTGTPRSYTF. The CDR3 DNA reads as TGCGCCAGCAGCACCGGGACCCCCCGTAGCTACACCTTC.

V is TRBV2 and J is TRBJ2-1; 10 bases align to TRBD2. With V trimmed by 3 bases and J by 8 bases, 7 bases remained unmatched. The CDR3 has 15 residues. The germline gives CDR1 SNHLY, CDR2 FYNNEI. CDR3 in DNA: TGTGCCAGCAGTGAGAGGCTAGCGGGAGTCGATGAGCAGTTCTTC. The encoded protein is CASSERLAGVDEQFF.

About this clone: Other DNA sequences in the sample encode the same CDR3. The J gene is TRBJ1-1, the V gene TRBV18; a weak D match, TRBD1 (5 bases). This CDR3 has 15 residues. V was cut by 3 bases and J by 2 bases, with 13 bases left in between. Germline CDR1 and CDR2: KGHSH and LQKENI. Here the CDR3 DNA reads TGTGCCAGCTCACCTTCGGGTGGGGGAAACACTGAAGCTTTCTTT. Its protein is CASSPSGGGNTEAFF. The full variable domain, its missing parts supplied by reference TRBV18 and TRBJ1-1, is NAGVMQNPRHLVRRRGQEARLRCSPMKGHSHVYWYRQLPEEGLKFMVYLQKENIIDESGMPKERFSAEFPKEGPSILRIQQVVRGDSAAYFCASSPSGGGNTEAFFGQGTRLTVV.

This clone was seen only once. The chain recombines TRBV7-2 with TRBJ1-3, with unresolved D. The germline V and J ends were trimmed by 3 bases and 0 bases, with 9 bases remaining between them. There are 15 residues in the CDR3. Per the germline V gene, CDR1 is SGHTA and CDR2 is FQGNSA. The DNA of the CDR3 is TGTGCCAGCAGCTTCGGACGGGACTCTGGAAACACCATATATTTT. It encodes CASSFGRDSGNTIYF.

This clone was observed a few times. The chain carries TRBV30 and TRBJ1-4; D is unresolved. V lost 1 base, J lost 3 bases, and 9 bases lay in between. Germline V gene lookup returns CDR1 GTSNPN and CDR2 SVGIG (reference sequence). The CDR3 consists of 14 residues. The CDR3 loop is CAWSGVGANEKLFF. The CDR3 region has the DNA TGTGCCTGGAGTGGCGTGGGAGCTAATGAAAAACTGTTTTTT. The full variable domain, completed using reference TRBV30 and TRBJ1-4, is SQTIHQWPATLVQPVGSPLSLECTVEGTSNPNLYWYRQAAGRGLQLLFYSVGIGQISSEVPQNLSASRPQDRQFILSSKKLLLSDSGFYLCAWSGVGANEKLFFGSGTQLSVL.

In this sample, this clone turned up a few times. The chain recombines TRBV10-3 with TRBJ1-4, with D uncertain. The CDR3 has 13 amino acids. CDR1 ENHRY and CDR2 SYGVKD come from the germline V gene. With 1 base removed from V and 3 bases from J, the gap between germline ends came to 3 bases. The CDR3, as DNA: TGTGCCATCAGTGAGTTTCCTAATGAAAAACTGTTTTTT. Its protein is CAISEFPNEKLFF.

The chain recombines TRBV19 with TRBJ2-7, with TRBD2 matching over 13 bases. The V segment lost 4 bases and the J segment 0 bases; nucleotides outside the gene matches: 6. The length of the CDR3 is 17 residues. Per germline, CDR1 LNHDA and CDR2 SQIVND (reference sequence). CDR3 DNA: TGTGCCAGTAGTAGGACTAGCGGGAGAGGAAGCTCCTACGAGCAGTACTTC. It is translated as CASSRTSGRGSSYEQYF.

V gene TRBV6-1 combines with J gene TRBJ2-2; D remains unclear. Trimming took 9 bases from V and 0 from J, leaving 14 bases between them. The CDR3 covers 15 residues. Germline CDR1 and CDR2: MNHNS and SASEGT. The CDR3 sequence is CARNHGYANTGELFF. CDR3 coding DNA: TGTGCCAGAAACCACGGGTACGCGAACACCGGGGAGCTGTTTTTT.

The chain is built from TRBV27 and TRBJ1-2, with TRBD1 matching over 7 bases. Germline lookup yields CDR1 MNHEY and CDR2 SMNVEV (reference sequence). The junction had 4 bases not matched to a gene; V was cut back by 6 bases and J by 0 bases. This CDR3 spans 14 amino acids. The CDR3 region has the DNA TGTGCCAGCAGAAGGACAGGATCTAACTATGGCTACACCTTC. This sequence encodes CASRRTGSNYGYTF.

The chain is built from TRBV11-2 and TRBJ2-7; TRBD2 matches 7 bases. The V segment lost 1 base and the J segment 3 bases; nucleotides outside the gene matches: 9. Germline assignment: CDR1 SGHAT and CDR2 FQNNGV. The CDR3 loop spans 16 amino acids. CDR3 amino acids: CASSLGGGTILYEQYF. CDR3 nucleotide sequence: TGTGCCAGCAGCTTAGGGGGTGGGACTATTCTCTACGAGCAGTACTTC.

V and J are TRBV28 and TRBJ1-1, with TRBD1 identical over 7 bases. This CDR3 comprises 13 residues. The junction had 8 bases not matched to a gene; V was cut back by 4 bases and J by 9 bases. Looked up from germline, CDR1 is MDHEN and CDR2 is SYDVKM. The CDR3 region has the DNA TGTGCCAGCAGTTCCCGACAGGGAGGGCAAGCTTTCTTT. Encoded protein: CASSSRQGGQAFF.

V and J are TRBV5-1 and TRBJ2-5; 7 bases are shared with TRBD2. After removal of 0 bases from V and 7 bases from J, the junction contained 9 bases not matched to a gene. The CDR3 consists of 15 residues. Looked up from germline, CDR1 is SGHRS and CDR2 is YFSETQ. The CDR3 nucleotides read TGCGCCAGCAGCTTGGTGGCTAGCGGTGCGGGGACCCAGTACTTC. Translation: CASSLVASGAGTQYF.

This clone was counted only a few times. V gene TRBV11-2 combines with J gene TRBJ2-3; D uncertain. V shed 4 bases and J shed 6 bases, with 14 bases lying between them. The CDR3 is 14 residues long. The V gene's germline CDR1 is SGHAT and CDR2 FQNNGV. This CDR3 is CASSYSGVFDTQYF. CDR3 sequence (DNA): TGTGCCAGCAGCTACAGTGGTGTTTTCGATACGCAGTATTTT. Combining the CDR3 with reference TRBV11-2 and TRBJ2-3 gives the whole variable domain EAGVAQSPRYKIIEKRQSVAFWCNPISGHATLYWYQQILGQGPKLLIQFQNNGVVDDSQLPKDRFSAERLKGVDSTLKIQPAKLEDSAVYLCASSYSGVFDTQYFGPGTRLTVL.